Below, 20 T cell receptor beta chains from the same sample are listed, as sequenced in a study of cytomegalovirus exposure and HLA in healthy donors. PCR was performed using 60 Vbeta and 13 Jbeta primers. The data were produced by immunoSEQ multiplex PCR, yet TCRdb's version contains in-frame clones alone and is incomplete. This sample has about 87,000 clones, with approximately 75% found just once. The sequencing sample was made of PBMCs. The receptor set was obtained from a woman aged 40 to 50 in good health and CMV-seronegative.

In DNA, the CDR3 is TGTGCCAGCAGCGCCCCAGAGGTTGCAGCCATTCAAACCCTCCACTTT. This codes for CASSAPEVAAIQTLHF. V and J are TRBV9 and TRBJ1-6; D not resolved. V lost 3 bases to trimming and J lost 14 bases, with 24 bases between them. The CDR3 contains 16 residues. Looked up from germline, CDR1 is SGDLS and CDR2 is YYNGEE.

There are a few counts of this clone. The chain couples TRBV6-4 to TRBJ1-6; 12 bases agree with TRBD1. V shed 2 bases and J 7 bases; nucleotides not matched to a gene: 0. This CDR3 is built from 15 residues. Germline V CDR1 and CDR2: MRHNA, SNTAGT. The CDR3 DNA is TGTGCCAGCAGTGACGGGACAGGGGGCAATTCACCCCTCCACTTT. It codes for CASSDGTGGNSPLHF.

V is TRBV6-1 and J is TRBJ1-5, with a possible D match to TRBD1 (6 bases). The germline gives CDR1 MNHNS, CDR2 SASEGT. V was trimmed by 4 bases and J by 5 bases, leaving 9 bases between them. CDR3 length: 13 amino acids. CDR3 sequence (DNA): TGTGCCAGCAGTGGGACAGCTCATCAGCCCCAGCATTTT. Protein sequence: CASSGTAHQPQHF.

The V gene is TRBV5-4, the J gene TRBJ2-7, with 14 positions matching TRBD2. CDR1 SGHNT and CDR2 YYREEE come from the germline V gene (reference sequence). The CDR3 spans 15 residues. Unmatched junction bases numbered 2, after V lost 3 bases and J lost 3 bases. In DNA form, the CDR3 reads TGTGCCAGCAGCTGGGGACTAGCGGGGGACTACGAGCAGTACTTC. This codes for CASSWGLAGDYEQYF.

The chain carries TRBV7-9 and TRBJ2-1, with D unresolved. CDR1 and CDR2 (germline): SEHNR, FQNEAQ (reference sequence). There are 14 residues in the CDR3. V dropped 10 bases and J dropped 8 bases, with 21 bases sitting between them. In DNA form, the CDR3 reads TGTGCCACCGGTATCTCCCGTTCGGTGTATGAGCAGTTCTTC. Its translation: CATGISRSVYEQFF. The entire variable domain, with the rest obtained from reference TRBV7-9 and TRBJ2-1, is as follows: DTGVSQNPRHKITKRGQNVTFRCDPISEHNRLYWYRQTLGQGPEFLTYFQNEAQLEKSRLLSDRFSAERPKGSFSTLEIQRTEQGDSAMYLCATGISRSVYEQFFGPGTRLTVL.

The chain combines TRBV5-1 with TRBJ2-5; 8 bases fit TRBD2. The DNA end is a closer match to TRBJ2-7, so the J assignment may be wrong. The CDR3 is made up of 13 amino acids. Germline V gene sequence: CDR1 SGHRS, CDR2 YFSETQ. CDR3: CASSTLLAGEQYF. The CDR3 bases are TGCGCCAGCAGCACCCTTCTAGCGGGCGAGCAGTACTTC.

The chain has TRBV7-2 and TRBJ1-1, with TRBD1 matching 7 bases. This CDR3 is built from 15 residues. Germline lookup yields CDR1 SGHTA and CDR2 FQGNSA. V was clipped by 2 bases and J by 6 bases; unmatched bases: 9. CDR3 sequence: CASSLLPGGYAEAFF. The CDR3 DNA reads as TGTGCCAGCAGCTTACTTCCAGGGGGGTACGCTGAAGCTTTCTTT.

This chain joins TRBV18 and TRBJ2-7; tentatively, D is TRBD1 (5 bases). The ends were cut back, 3 bases at V and 3 bases at J, with 12 bases in the middle. The V gene's germline CDR1 is KGHSH and CDR2 LQKENI. The CDR3 is 14 residues long. The CDR3 region has the DNA TGTGCCAGCTCACCGGGGCTCGACAGCTACGAGCAGTACTTC. This encodes CASSPGLDSYEQYF. Variable domain in full (rest from reference TRBV18 and TRBJ2-7): NAGVMQNPRHLVRRRGQEARLRCSPMKGHSHVYWYRQLPEEGLKFMVYLQKENIIDESGMPKERFSAEFPKEGPSILRIQQVVRGDSAAYFCASSPGLDSYEQYFGPGTRLTVT.

The chain couples TRBV5-4 to TRBJ2-3, with D tentatively TRBD2 (7 bases). Germline CDR1 and CDR2: SGHNT and YYREEE (reference sequence). Trimming stripped 5 bases from V and 1 base from J, with 11 bases between. The CDR3 sequence is 14 residues long. The CDR3 sequence is CASRGGPGTDTQYF. CDR3 DNA: TGTGCCAGCAGGGGGGGGCCGGGCACAGATACGCAGTATTTT.

The rearrangement uses TRBV27 and TRBJ1-6; 9 positions match TRBD1. There are 15 residues in the CDR3. The junction had 8 bases not matched to a gene; V was cut back by 5 bases and J by 9 bases. CDR1 is MNHEY and CDR2 is SMNVEV in the germline V gene (reference sequence). The CDR3, as DNA: TGTGCCAGCAGTCCCCGGGACAGGGCGGTTTCACCCCTCCACTTT. Its translation: CASSPRDRAVSPLHF.

This clone came up many times. The chain combines TRBV4-2 with TRBJ1-6, with TRBD1 identical over 7 bases. Unmatched junction bases numbered 15, after V lost 1 base and J lost 12 bases. CDR3 length: 17 amino acids. Germline V CDR1 and CDR2: LGHNA, YNFKEQ. The CDR3 DNA reads TGTGCCAGCAGCCAAGTGGAGTCAGGGGGGTCGCCTCGACCCCTCCACTTT. Translation gives CASSQVESGGSPRPLHF.

The chain couples TRBV9 to TRBJ2-1; 13 bases map to TRBD2. Germline V gene lookup returns CDR1 SGDLS and CDR2 YYNGEE. The V gene end was trimmed by 3 bases and the J gene end by 9 bases; junction bases not matched to a gene: 9. The CDR3 extends over 16 amino acids. In DNA form, the CDR3 reads TGTGCCAGCAGCGCTACCGGGACTAGCGGGGTCAGTGAGCAGTTCTTC. It specifies CASSATGTSGVSEQFF.

This chain uses TRBV4-2 with TRBJ1-2; possible D gene TRBD1, 5 bases. CDR1 LGHNA and CDR2 YNFKEQ come from the germline V gene. The CDR3 loop spans 17 amino acids. Trimming took off 0 bases at V and 5 bases at J, with 19 bases between the two ends. CDR3 residues: CASSQDRRGTGFYGYTF. The CDR3 DNA reads as TGTGCCAGCAGCCAAGATCGGCGCGGGACGGGTTTTTATGGCTACACCTTC.

To note about this clone: The junction does not match germline at one end; this may be a read error. The CDR3 region is CASSSSDRPNQPQNF. In nucleotides, the CDR3 is TGTGCCAGCAGCTCCTCGGACAGACCTAATCAGCCCCAGAATTTT. The chain has TRBV7-9 and TRBJ1-5; TRBD1 might be the D (6 bases). CDR3 length equals 15 residues. In germline, CDR1 is SEHNR, CDR2 FQNEAQ (reference sequence).

On this clone: A junction boundary mismatches the germline segment, possibly from a read error. The chain uses TRBV6-5 and TRBJ2-7, with D tentatively TRBD1 (6 bases). CDR1 and CDR2 from the germline V gene are MNHEY and SVGAGI. The CDR3 runs to 15 residues. The CDR3: CTSSYTSGTSYEQYF. The CDR3 DNA follows: TGTACCAGCAGTTACACCTCCGGGACATCCTACGAGCAGTACTTC.

This chain uses TRBV30 with TRBJ1-1; 7 positions match TRBD1. Trimming at V came to 0 bases and at J to 1 base, leaving 11 bases not matched to a gene. Germline V gene sequence: CDR1 GTSNPN, CDR2 SVGIG (reference sequence). This CDR3 region has 17 residues. The CDR3 DNA reads as TGTGCCTGGAGTGTACTCTCGGCAGGGGGGAGGAACACTGAAGCTTTCTTT. It specifies CAWSVLSAGGRNTEAFF.

The chain links TRBV14 to TRBJ2-7, with a tentative D call TRBD1 (5 bases). The V gene's germline CDR1 is SGHDN and CDR2 FVKESK. The length of the CDR3 is 13 residues. V shed 5 bases and J shed 4 bases, with 12 bases lying between them. CDR3 DNA sequence: TGTGCCAGCAGCTTACAGGTCTCGTACGAGCAGTACTTC. Protein product: CASSLQVSYEQYF. Full variable domain (missing parts from reference TRBV14 and TRBJ2-7): EAGVTQFPSHSVIEKGQTVTLRCDPISGHDNLYWYRRVMGKEIKFLLHFVKESKQDESGMPNNRFLAERTGGTYSTLKVQPAELEDSGVYFCASSLQVSYEQYFGPGTRLTVT.

The chain combines TRBV29-1 with TRBJ2-4; D is perhaps TRBD2 (5 bases). V was cut by 5 bases and J by 9 bases, with 17 bases left in between. The CDR3 length is 13 residues. Germline V gene sequence: CDR1 SQVTM, CDR2 ANQGSEA. The CDR3 protein is CSVHGPAGGIQYF. In DNA form, the CDR3 reads TGCAGCGTTCACGGCCCCGCGGGTGGCATTCAGTACTTC. The full variable domain, rest sourced from reference TRBV29-1 and TRBJ2-4, is SAVISQKPSRDICQRGTSLTIQCQVDSQVTMMFWYRQQPGQSLTLIATANQGSEATYESGFVIDKFPISRPNLTFSTLTVSNMSPEDSSIYLCSVHGPAGGIQYFGAGTRLSVL.

The V call is TRBV7-9, the J call TRBJ2-7; 9 positions match TRBD1. CDR1 is SEHNR and CDR2 is FQNEAQ in the germline V gene (reference sequence). The CDR3 is 15 residues long. The trim removed 1 base at V and 5 bases at J, leaving 6 bases unmatched. CDR3 sequence: CASSLGRQGVNEQYF. CDR3 DNA sequence: TGTGCCAGCAGCTTAGGGCGACAGGGGGTGAACGAGCAGTACTTC.

Only a few counts were recorded for this clone. This rearrangement joins TRBV9 to TRBJ1-1; TRBD1 agrees at 11 bases. The CDR3 runs to 17 residues. The junction had 4 bases not matched to a gene; V was cut back by 0 bases and J by 0 bases. CDR1 and CDR2 from the germline V gene are SGDLS and YYNGEE. In DNA, the CDR3 is TGTGCCAGCAGCGTAGGGACAGGGGGCTATATGAACACTGAAGCTTTCTTT. This codes for CASSVGTGGYMNTEAFF.